The rows below give T cell receptor beta chains drawn from one sample of a study of T cells after somatic rescue of genetic block. The data were produced by immunoSEQ multiplex PCR, yet TCRdb's version contains in-frame clones alone and is incomplete. The table includes more than 9,000 clones, approximately 79% detected once. The sample consisted of peripheral blood mononuclear cells (PBMCs). Receptors originate from a boy aged 5-17 years. The CDR3 runs from the conserved cysteine through the conserved F or W. D genes are given only for firm matches. Expanded clones are given a class, and other clones once, few, many or no size at all.

d_call j_call v_call clone_size cdr3_aa cdr3_nt
NA TRBJ1-3 TRBV10-3 NA CAIARPSSSGNTIYF TGTGCCATCGCCCGCCCTAGTAGCTCTGGAAACACCATATATTTT
TRBD1 TRBJ2-5 TRBV7-9 NA CASSLDRGQSAWTQYF TGTGCCAGCAGCTTAGACCGGGGACAGTCCGCGTGGACCCAGTACTTC
TRBD2 TRBJ2-5 TRBV19 NA CASSSLTGTSGRKETQYF TGTGCCAGTAGTTCCCTAACCGGGACTAGCGGGAGGAAGGAGACCCAGTACTTC
TRBD1 TRBJ2-7 TRBV19 NA CASSTRFSGGYNEQYF TGTGCCAGTAGTACCCGCTTCTCAGGGGGCTACAACGAGCAGTACTTC
NA TRBJ2-3 TRBV29-1 NA CSVDSPRDTQYF TGCAGCGTCGACTCCCCAAGAGATACGCAGTATTTT
NA TRBJ2-2 TRBV6-6 NA CASRAIPNTGELFF TGTGCCAGCCGCGCGATCCCGAACACCGGGGAGCTGTTTTTT
TRBD1 TRBJ1-2 TRBV6-5 NA CASSSTGTNYGYTF TGTGCCAGCAGTTCGACAGGGACCAACTATGGCTACACCTTC
NA TRBJ1-5 TRBV5-1 NA CASSFWGGRSNQPQHF TGCGCCAGCAGCTTCTGGGGGGGGCGGAGCAATCAGCCCCAGCATTTT
NA TRBJ2-5 TRBV25-1 NA CASSGQETQYF TGTGCCAGCAGTGGTCAAGAGACCCAGTACTTC
TRBD1 TRBJ1-2 TRBV10-3 NA CATIPSSDRDGHGYTF TGTGCCACCATCCCGTCCTCGGACAGGGACGGCCATGGCTACACCTTC
NA TRBJ2-7 TRBV11-2 NA CASSFRGAGATYEQYF TGTGCCAGCAGCTTTAGAGGGGCGGGGGCCACCTACGAGCAGTACTTC
TRBD1 TRBJ1-2 TRBV19 medium-sized CASTRDSSGYGYTF TGTGCCAGTACTAGGGACAGTTCCGGCTATGGCTACACCTTC
TRBD2 TRBJ2-1 TRBV7-6 few CASSLERGIYNEQFF TGTGCCAGCAGCTTAGAGCGGGGGATCTACAATGAGCAGTTCTTC
NA TRBJ2-5 TRBV27 NA CASSLKAGRETQYF TGTGCCAGCAGTTTGAAGGCAGGGAGAGAGACCCAGTACTTC
NA TRBJ2-7 TRBV10-3 NA CAISATGRGPYEQYF TGTGCCATCAGTGCCACAGGGAGGGGCCCCTACGAGCAGTACTTC
TRBD2 TRBJ2-7 TRBV4-1 NA CASSQGSGGSYEQYF TGCGCCAGCAGCCAAGGTAGCGGGGGGTCCTACGAGCAGTACTTC
NA TRBJ1-5 TRBV11-2 NA CASSLEGRINQPQHF TGTGCCAGCAGCTTAGAGGGACGGATCAATCAGCCCCAGCATTTT
NA TRBJ1-1 TRBV6-6 NA CASSYSGGNTEAFF TGTGCCAGCAGTTACTCGGGGGGGAACACTGAAGCTTTCTTT
TRBD1 TRBJ1-2 TRBV28 NA CASSLGTGLYGYTF TGTGCCAGCAGTTTAGGGACAGGGCTCTATGGCTACACCTTC
TRBD2 TRBJ2-7 TRBV27 few CASSSYLTSGRLQYF TGTGCCAGCAGTTCCTACCTGACTAGCGGGAGACTCCAGTACTTC
NA TRBJ1-4 TRBV4-1 NA CASSQDPLGTTNEKLFF TGCGCCAGCAGCCAAGACCCTTTGGGTACAACTAATGAAAAACTGTTTTTT
TRBD2 TRBJ2-1 TRBV30 medium-sized CAWTSGPYNEQFF TGTGCCTGGACTAGCGGGCCCTACAATGAGCAGTTCTTC
TRBD1 TRBJ2-1 TRBV18 NA CASSRQGNNEQFF TGTGCCAGCTCTCGACAGGGGAACAATGAGCAGTTCTTC
NA TRBJ2-7 TRBV10-3 large CAISANLGRDGEQYF TGTGCCATCAGTGCCAACCTGGGCAGGGACGGGGAGCAGTACTTC
TRBD1 TRBJ1-4 TRBV14 NA CASSQDPLWTGINEKLFF TGTGCCAGCAGCCAAGATCCCTTGTGGACAGGGATCAATGAAAAACTGTTTTTT
NA TRBJ1-2 TRBV10-3 once CAISVGQNYGYTF TGTGCCATCAGTGTCGGACAGAACTATGGCTACACCTTC
TRBD1 TRBJ1-1 TRBV6-6 NA CASSPGGTEAFF TGTGCCAGCAGTCCAGGGGGCACTGAAGCTTTCTTT
TRBD2 TRBJ2-7 TRBV5-1 NA CASSSGLAGGPGTYYEQYF TGCGCCAGCAGCTCGGGACTAGCGGGAGGGCCGGGTACTTACTACGAGCAGTACTTC
NA TRBJ2-7 TRBV15 NA CATSRDGLSYEQYF TGTGCCACCAGCAGAGATGGGCTCTCCTACGAGCAGTACTTC
NA TRBJ1-3 TRBV14 NA CASSQEGKRNTIYF TGTGCCAGCAGCCAAGAGGGGAAAAGAAACACCATATATTTT
TRBD1 TRBJ1-6 TRBV25-1 NA CASSGVQGAYNSPLHF TGTGCCAGCAGTGGGGTACAGGGGGCCTATAATTCACCCCTCCACTTT
NA TRBJ2-5 TRBV19 NA CASSIWGPGEQETQYF TGTGCCAGTAGTATTTGGGGGCCTGGCGAGCAAGAGACCCAGTACTTC
TRBD1 TRBJ1-2 TRBV18 NA CASSPVGQGADGYGYTF TGTGCCAGCTCGCCCGTGGGACAGGGGGCAGATGGCTATGGCTACACCTTC
TRBD2 TRBJ2-3 TRBV7-3 once CASSSGTSGSTDTQYF TGTGCCAGCAGCTCAGGGACTAGCGGTAGCACAGATACGCAGTATTTT
NA TRBJ2-7 TRBV5-1 few CASSLSKGDPYEQYF TGCGCCAGCAGCTTATCAAAGGGGGACCCCTACGAGCAGTACTTC
NA TRBJ2-2 TRBV15 NA CATSQRGSRADTGELFF TGTGCCACCAGCCAGAGAGGAAGTAGGGCGGACACCGGGGAGCTGTTTTTT
NA TRBJ1-5 TRBV28 once CASSVTGRQPQHF TGTGCCAGCAGTGTTACAGGGCGACAGCCCCAGCATTTT
TRBD1 TRBJ1-1 TRBV29-1 once CSVDAPGRGHLDAFF TGCAGCGTTGACGCCCCGGGCAGGGGGCACTTGGATGCTTTCTTT
NA TRBJ1-2 TRBV30 NA CAWSPDGYGYTF TGTGCCTGGAGTCCAGACGGCTATGGCTACACCTTC
NA TRBJ2-5 TRBV19 NA CASSQSGRGKTQYF TGTGCCAGTAGCCAATCGGGCAGGGGAAAGACCCAGTACTTC
TRBD1 TRBJ2-7 TRBV10-3 NA CAIRDRVSYEQYF TGTGCCATCCGGGACAGGGTCTCCTACGAGCAGTACTTC
TRBD2 TRBJ2-1 TRBV13 NA CASSPRLAGTHEQFF TGTGCCAGCAGTCCTCGACTAGCGGGGACCCATGAGCAGTTCTTC
TRBD2 TRBJ2-2 TRBV15 once CATSRDWLAGGSGELFF TGTGCCACCAGCAGAGATTGGCTAGCGGGGGGATCCGGGGAGCTGTTTTTT
TRBD2 TRBJ2-3 TRBV9 NA CASSVGLAGGYTDTQYF TGTGCCAGCAGCGTAGGTTTAGCGGGAGGATACACAGATACGCAGTATTTT
NA TRBJ2-7 TRBV19 NA CASSTQGSSYEQYF TGTGCCAGTAGTACCCAGGGGTCCTCCTACGAGCAGTACTTC
TRBD1 TRBJ2-7 TRBV6-6 NA CASGDSPYEQYF TGTGCCAGCGGGGACAGCCCCTACGAGCAGTACTTC
NA TRBJ2-7 TRBV28 few CASSLYAPHEQYF TGTGCCAGCAGCCTTTATGCCCCTCACGAGCAGTACTTC
NA TRBJ1-1 TRBV27 NA CATPYSLSNTEAFF TGTGCCACCCCCTATAGTCTATCGAACACTGAAGCTTTCTTT
NA TRBJ2-5 TRBV7-7 NA CASSLGVAWETQYF TGTGCCAGCAGCCTGGGTGTAGCGTGGGAGACCCAGTACTTC
NA TRBJ1-4 TRBV7-9 NA CASSPQGTTNEKLFF TGTGCCAGCAGCCCTCAGGGGACAACTAATGAAAAACTGTTTTTT